Reported below is one TCR beta chain. This sample stems from a study of blood T cell repertoires in COVID-19. Per the study methods: Amplifying reference gene primers gave estimates of nucleated cell counts. Clones were read by immunoSEQ multiplex PCR, and TCRdb kept only the in-frame ones, dropping some. That table supplies the V and J calls and clone size; D and trimming were determined from the DNA. The sample has some 270,000 clones; 70% to 90% are singletons. With 4 bases removed from V and 1 base from J, the gap between germline ends came to 10 bases. Per the germline V gene, CDR1 is MNHEY and CDR2 is SVGAGI. The CDR3 sequence is 14 residues long.

This receptor was obtained from a human donor with COVID-19, enrolled during active disease. The donor label of this sample is uncertain. The source material was peripheral blood. The chain links TRBV6-5 to TRBJ1-1; D is uncertain. The CDR3, as DNA: TGTGCCAGCAGTTTTCAGGAGGGGAACACTGAAGCTTTCTTT. Its protein is CASSFQEGNTEAFF.